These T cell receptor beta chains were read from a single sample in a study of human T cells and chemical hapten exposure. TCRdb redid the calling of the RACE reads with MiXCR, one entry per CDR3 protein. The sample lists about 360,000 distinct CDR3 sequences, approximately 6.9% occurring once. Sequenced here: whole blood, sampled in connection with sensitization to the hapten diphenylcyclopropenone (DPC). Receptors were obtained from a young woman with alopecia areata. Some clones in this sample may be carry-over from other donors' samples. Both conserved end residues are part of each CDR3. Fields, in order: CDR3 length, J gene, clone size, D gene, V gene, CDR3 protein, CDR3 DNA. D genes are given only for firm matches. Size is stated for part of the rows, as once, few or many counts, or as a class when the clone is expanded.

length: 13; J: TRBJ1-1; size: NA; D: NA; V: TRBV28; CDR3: CASSLSGFSEAFF; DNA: TGTGCCAGCAGTTTATCTGGGTTCTCTGAAGCTTTCTTT
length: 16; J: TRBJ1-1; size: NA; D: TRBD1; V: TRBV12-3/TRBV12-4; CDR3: CASLPRTGGGPTEAFF; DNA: TGTGCCAGCCTCCCGAGGACAGGGGGCGGACCCACTGAAGCTTTCTTT
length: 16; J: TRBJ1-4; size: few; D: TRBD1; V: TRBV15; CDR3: CATSIDRESTNEKLFF; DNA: TGTGCCACCAGCATCGACAGGGAGAGCACTAATGAAAAACTGTTTTTT
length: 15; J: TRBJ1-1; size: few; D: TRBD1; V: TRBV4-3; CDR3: CASSQVDRGYTEAFF; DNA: TGCGCCAGCAGCCAAGTCGACAGGGGATACACTGAAGCTTTCTTT
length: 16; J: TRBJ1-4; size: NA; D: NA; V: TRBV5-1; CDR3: CASSNGLDGLNEKLFF; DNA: TGCGCCAGCAGTAACGGCCTCGACGGACTTAATGAAAAACTGTTTTTT
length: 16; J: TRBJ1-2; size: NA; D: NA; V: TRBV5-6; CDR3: CASSMGSSRSSNGYTF; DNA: TGTGCCAGCAGCATGGGGTCTAGCAGATCTTCGAATGGCTACACCTTC
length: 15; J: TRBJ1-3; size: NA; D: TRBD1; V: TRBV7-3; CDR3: CASSLTTGGRNTIYF; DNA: TGTGCCAGCAGCTTAACGACAGGGGGCCGAAACACCATATATTTT
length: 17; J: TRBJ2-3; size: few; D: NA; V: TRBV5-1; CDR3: CASSLYATHPPQGTQYF; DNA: TGCGCCAGCAGCTTGTATGCAACCCACCCCCCGCAGGGTACGCAGTATTTT
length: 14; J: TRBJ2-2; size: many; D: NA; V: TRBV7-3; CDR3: CASSYISNTGELFF; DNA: TGTGCCAGCAGCTACATATCGAACACCGGGGAGCTGTTTTTT
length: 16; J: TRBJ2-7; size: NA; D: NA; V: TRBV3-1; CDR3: CASSQDQGYISYEQYF; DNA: TGTGCCAGCAGCCAAGATCAGGGGTATATTTCCTACGAGCAGTACTTC
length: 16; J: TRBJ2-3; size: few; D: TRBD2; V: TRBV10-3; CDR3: CAIGEAGDTYTDTQYF; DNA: TGTGCCATCGGAGAGGCGGGGGATACTTACACAGATACGCAGTATTTT
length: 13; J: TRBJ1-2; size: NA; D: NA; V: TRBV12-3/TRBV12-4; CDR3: CANSLGGRDGYTF; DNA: TGTGCCAACAGTTTAGGGGGAAGGGACGGCTACACCTTC
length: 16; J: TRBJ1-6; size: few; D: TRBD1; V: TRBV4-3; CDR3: CASSQELTGVNSPLHF; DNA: TGCGCCAGCAGCCAAGAATTGACAGGGGTTAATTCACCCCTCCACTTT
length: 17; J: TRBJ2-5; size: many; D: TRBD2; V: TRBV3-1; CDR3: CASSQAAGLAAPETQYF; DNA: TGTGCCAGCAGCCAAGCCGCAGGACTAGCGGCTCCAGAGACCCAGTACTTC
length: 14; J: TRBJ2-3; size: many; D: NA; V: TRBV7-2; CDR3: CASSHGTLPDTQYF; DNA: TGTGCCAGCAGCCATGGGACTCTGCCAGATACGCAGTATTTT
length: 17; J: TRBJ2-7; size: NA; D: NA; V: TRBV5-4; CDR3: CASSSHRRTTSSYEQYF; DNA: TGTGCCAGCAGCTCTCACCGAAGGACGACGAGCTCCTACGAGCAGTACTTC